The clone carrying this T cell receptor beta chain has only a few counts. Its antigen is as yet unknown. This entry is derived from a study of Ad26.COV2.S vaccination and SARS-CoV-2 variants. Study results and limitations: Vaccinees and placebo recipients showed similar non-spike TCR breadth. Following vaccination, spike-specific CD8+ and CD4+ T cell responses reportedly exhibited substantial breadth.

The assay was immunoSEQ multiplex PCR, and TCRdb's table has in-frame clones only and misses some. The top ten clones hold 2.5% to 3.5% of a sample with around 370,000 clones, about 85% of them seen once. CDR1 and CDR2 (germline): MNHNY, SVGAGI (reference sequence). After removal of 4 bases from V and 5 bases from J, the junction contained 7 bases not matched to a gene. The CDR3 is 16 residues long. Noted treatment: 15 to 20 received Ad26.COV2.S at low or high dose, single or two shots; 5 received placebo; per-sample allocation not given. Sampling happened 63 days after the first vaccine or placebo injection. Boston hosted the donor, who was an adult aged 18-55 years.

This sample comprised peripheral blood, obtained in a trial of Ad26.COV2.S vaccine versus placebo. The chain is built from TRBV6-6 and TRBJ2-1; 11 nucleotides match TRBD1. The receptor's source is a person aged 18-65 years who received the Ad26.COV2.S COVID-19 vaccine or a placebo. CDR3 nucleotides: TGTGCCAGCAGTTCCCCCCAGGACAGGGGGCACAATGAGCAGTTCTTC. Protein product: CASSSPQDRGHNEQFF.